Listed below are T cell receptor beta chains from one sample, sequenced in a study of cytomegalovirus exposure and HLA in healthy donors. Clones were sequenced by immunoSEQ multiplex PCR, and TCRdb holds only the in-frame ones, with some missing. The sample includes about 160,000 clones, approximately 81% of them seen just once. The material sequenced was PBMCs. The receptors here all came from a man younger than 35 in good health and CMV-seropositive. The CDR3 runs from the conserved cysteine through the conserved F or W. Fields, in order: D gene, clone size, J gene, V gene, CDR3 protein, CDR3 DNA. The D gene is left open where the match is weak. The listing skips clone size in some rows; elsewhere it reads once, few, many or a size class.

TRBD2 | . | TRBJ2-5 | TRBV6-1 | CASSELAGGGETQYF | TGTGCCAGCAGTGAGCTAGCGGGGGGGGGAGAGACCCAGTACTTC
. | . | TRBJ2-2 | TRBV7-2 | CASSLAGAVTGELFF | TGTGCCAGCAGCTTAGCGGGGGCGGTCACCGGGGAGCTGTTTTTT
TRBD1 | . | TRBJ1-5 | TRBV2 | CASSPGQGGPQHF | TGTGCCAGCAGCCCAGGTCAGGGGGGGCCCCAGCATTTT
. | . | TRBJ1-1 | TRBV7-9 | CASSPGTEAFF | TGTGCCAGCAGCCCCGGGACAGAAGCTTTCTTT
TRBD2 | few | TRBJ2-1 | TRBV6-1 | CASSEVAGGSYNEQFF | TGTGCCAGCAGTGAAGTAGCGGGGGGGTCCTACAATGAGCAGTTCTTC
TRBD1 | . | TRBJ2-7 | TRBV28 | CASSFYGQDEQYF | TGTGCCAGCAGTTTTTACGGACAGGACGAGCAGTACTTC
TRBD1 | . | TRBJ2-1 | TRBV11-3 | CASSARDRVNNEQFF | TGTGCCAGCAGCGCCCGGGACAGGGTGAACAATGAGCAGTTCTTC
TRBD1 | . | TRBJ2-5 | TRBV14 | CASKRTGDNGKETQYF | TGTGCCAGCAAAAGGACAGGCGATAATGGTAAAGAGACCCAGTACTTC
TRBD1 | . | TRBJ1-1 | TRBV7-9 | CASSQIQGYTIEAFF | TGTGCCAGCAGCCAGATACAGGGGTATACTATTGAAGCTTTCTTT
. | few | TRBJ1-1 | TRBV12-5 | CASALTDLNTEAFF | TGTGCTAGTGCCCTGACAGATTTGAACACTGAAGCTTTCTTT
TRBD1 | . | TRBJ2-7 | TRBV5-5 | CASSFGRGLEQYF | TGTGCCAGCAGCTTCGGCAGGGGGCTCGAGCAGTACTTC
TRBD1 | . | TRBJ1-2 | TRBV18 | CASSPQPGQGPFGGYTF | TGTGCCAGCTCACCACAACCGGGACAGGGTCCCTTTGGTGGCTACACCTTC
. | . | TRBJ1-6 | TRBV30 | CGGGRGPTGPLHF | TGTGGCGGGGGCAGGGGACCTACAGGGCCCCTCCACTTT
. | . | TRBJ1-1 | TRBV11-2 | CASSYHQGVTEAFF | TGTGCCAGCAGTTATCACCAGGGCGTCACTGAAGCTTTCTTT
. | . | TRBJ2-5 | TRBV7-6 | CASSLKETQYF | TGTGCCAGCAGCCTTAAAGAGACCCAGTACTTC
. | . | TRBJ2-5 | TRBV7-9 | CASSLARDQETQYF | TGTGCCAGCAGCTTAGCGCGGGACCAAGAGACCCAGTACTTC